Shown below are 27 T cell receptor beta chains from a single sample sequenced in a study of blood T cell repertoires in COVID-19. Libraries were prepared by immunoSEQ multiplex PCR; TCRdb keeps only in-frame clonotypes and omits some of them. There are approximately 130,000 clones in the sample; 75% to 90% occur only once, and 4.3% lies in the top ten. Sequenced material: peripheral blood. The receptor source for this set is a human donor in a cohort sampled during active COVID-19.

A single count supports this clone. V gene TRBV5-1 combines with J gene TRBJ1-1; D possibly corresponds to TRBD1 (5 bases). The CDR3 is 13 residues long. V lost 0 bases to trimming and J lost 11 bases, with 14 bases between them. The germline gives CDR1 SGHRS, CDR2 YFSETQ. The CDR3 coding sequence is TGCGCCAGCAGCTTGGCGGGACTCCAAGACGCTTTCTTT. This gives the protein CASSLAGLQDAFF.

This clone showed up just once. This chain uses TRBV11-2 with TRBJ2-1; 13 bases are shared with TRBD2. Looked up from germline, CDR1 is SGHAT and CDR2 is FQNNGV. This CDR3 has 17 amino acids. The junction had 10 bases not matched to a gene; V was cut back by 4 bases and J by 7 bases. The CDR3 spells CASSSYPGLAGANEQFF. The CDR3 DNA sequence: TGTGCCAGCAGCTCTTATCCTGGACTAGCGGGAGCTAATGAGCAGTTCTTC.

This chain uses TRBV7-2 with TRBJ1-1, with D maybe TRBD1 (5 bases). Germline V gene data show CDR1 as SGHTA and CDR2 as FQGNSA. The CDR3 runs to 14 residues. V was trimmed by 2 bases and J by 6 bases, leaving 13 bases between them. The CDR3 coding sequence is TGTGCCAGCAGCTTACCAGGGTGGGTGGCTGAAGCTTTCTTT. Translation: CASSLPGWVAEAFF.

The chain is built from TRBV27 and TRBJ1-2; possibly TRBD1 for D (6 bases). Trimming stripped 5 bases from V and 2 bases from J, with 15 bases between. This CDR3 contains 15 residues. Germline V CDR1 and CDR2: MNHEY, SMNVEV (reference sequence). In DNA form, the CDR3 reads TGTGCCAGCAGTACATCCGACAGGCGGAACTATGGCTACACCTTC. It encodes CASSTSDRRNYGYTF.

This clone was recorded only once. The chain links TRBV30 to TRBJ1-5; 10 nucleotides line up with TRBD1. Germline CDR1 and CDR2: GTSNPN and SVGIG (reference sequence). This CDR3 is 16 amino acids long. V was clipped by 2 bases and J by 5 bases; unmatched bases: 9. Here the CDR3 reads CAWSPGTGVSDQPQHF. The CDR3, as DNA: TGTGCCTGGAGTCCCGGGACAGGGGTTTCAGATCAGCCCCAGCATTTT.

The gene calls are TRBV5-1 and TRBJ2-5, with D possibly being TRBD1 (6 bases). Germline loops: CDR1 SGHRS, CDR2 YFSETQ. With 4 bases removed from V and 2 bases from J, the gap between germline ends came to 12 bases. The CDR3 extends over 14 amino acids. CDR3 in DNA: TGCGCCAGCAGCGGAGTTGGACAGCAAGAGACCCAGTACTTC. It codes for CASSGVGQQETQYF.

This clone turned up a few times. The sample contains more than one DNA sequence encoding this CDR3. This chain uses TRBV9 with TRBJ2-2; tentative D call: TRBD1 (6 bases). The germline CDR1 and CDR2 sequences are SGDLS and YYNGEE. The CDR3 length is 16 residues. The V and J ends lost 0 bases and 0 bases respectively, with 9 bases between them. CDR3 DNA: TGTGCCAGCAGCGTAGTTGCAGGGGCGAACACCGGGGAGCTGTTTTTT. This codes for CASSVVAGANTGELFF.

V usage is TRBV29-1 and J usage is TRBJ2-1, with TRBD2 matching 7 bases. The V gene's germline CDR1 is SQVTM and CDR2 ANQGSEA. The CDR3 extends over 15 amino acids. V lost 7 bases and J lost 0; bases outside the gene matches: 9. The CDR3 is CSGAGLSYSYNEQFF. As DNA, the CDR3 is TGCAGCGGGGCGGGACTATCTTACTCCTACAATGAGCAGTTCTTC.

As regards this clone: The same CDR3 arises from other DNA sequences in this sample as well. The J gene is TRBJ2-1, the V gene TRBV6-4; 11 bases line up with TRBD2. Germline V CDR1 and CDR2: MRHNA, SNTAGT. This CDR3 is 14 amino acids long. V trimming: 2 bases; J trimming: 6 bases; junction bases outside the gene matches: 0. CDR3 in DNA: TGTGCCAGCAGTGACGGGACTAGCGGCAATGAGCAGTTCTTC. Translated, it gives CASSDGTSGNEQFF.

This sequence joins TRBV19 and TRBJ1-3, with D perhaps matching TRBD1 (5 bases). The CDR3 runs to 16 residues. Trimming removed 4 bases from V and 0 bases from J, with 13 bases in between. The germline gives CDR1 LNHDA, CDR2 SQIVND (reference sequence). CDR3 DNA: TGTGCCAGTAGTACCTACGCAGGACACTCTGGAAACACCATATATTTT. It specifies CASSTYAGHSGNTIYF.

This chain connects TRBV11-3 to TRBJ2-3; no firm D call. The CDR3 has 14 amino acids. Trimming removed 5 bases from V and 2 bases from J, with 11 bases in between. Germline CDR1 reads SGHNT; CDR2 reads YENEEA. CDR3 amino acids: CASSTSPVTDTQYF. CDR3 nucleotide sequence: TGTGCCAGCAGCACGTCGCCGGTCACAGATACGCAGTATTTT. The complete variable domain, with remaining parts taken from reference TRBV11-3 and TRBJ2-3, reads EAGVVQSPRYKIIEKKQPVAFWCNPISGHNTLYWYLQNLGQGPELLIRYENEEAVDDSQLPKDRFSAERLKGVDSTLKIQPAELGDSAVYLCASSTSPVTDTQYFGPGTRLTVL.

This clone has only one observation. The chain combines TRBV19 with TRBJ1-5, with 9 bases matching TRBD1. Germline CDR1 and CDR2: LNHDA and SQIVND (reference sequence). CDR3 size: 14 residues. The V and J ends lost 5 bases and 4 bases, in that order; junction bases with no gene match: 3. The CDR3 sequence: CASSPDRGNQPQHF. In DNA, the CDR3 is TGTGCCAGTAGTCCCGACAGGGGGAATCAGCCCCAGCATTTT.

V gene TRBV7-2 combines with J gene TRBJ2-5; weak D call: TRBD1 (6 bases). V shed 1 base and J shed 4 bases, with 16 bases lying between them. This CDR3 is 16 amino acids long. Germline-derived CDR1 and CDR2 are SGHTA and FQGNSA. This CDR3 is CASSLVGTQKGETQYF. In DNA form, the CDR3 reads TGTGCCAGCAGCTTAGTCGGGACACAAAAGGGAGAGACCCAGTACTTC.

V usage is TRBV18 and J usage is TRBJ1-4; the D is unclear. V was clipped by 3 bases and J by 8 bases, with 10 bases between them. Germline CDR1 KGHSH, CDR2 LQKENI. The CDR3 sequence is 13 residues long. The DNA for the CDR3 is TGTGCCAGCTCACCGGGGAGAGGGGAAAAACTGTTTTTT. This encodes CASSPGRGEKLFF.

The CDR3 is CASSITAVDTDTQYF. CDR3 sequence (DNA): TGTGCCAGTAGTATCACAGCGGTAGACACAGATACGCAGTATTTT. The V and J genes are TRBV19 and TRBJ2-3; tentatively, D is TRBD2 (5 bases). This CDR3 contains 15 residues. The germline V gene encodes CDR1 LNHDA and CDR2 SQIVND (reference sequence). Trimming pared 3 bases from V and 2 bases from J, leaving 12 bases between.

V gene TRBV9 combines with J gene TRBJ1-1; perhaps TRBD1 as D (6 bases). Germline V gene lookup returns CDR1 SGDLS and CDR2 YYNGEE. This CDR3 spans 16 amino acids. The V and J ends lost 0 bases and 5 bases respectively, with 17 bases between them. The DNA for the CDR3 is TGTGCCAGCAGCGTAGAGGTGGGGGCGCGACGGACTGAAGCTTTCTTT. It yields the protein CASSVEVGARRTEAFF.

This chain connects TRBV6-2 or TRBV6-3 to TRBJ1-2; 8 bases map to TRBD1. From germline, CDR1 is MNHEY and CDR2 SVGEGT. The CDR3 loop spans 16 amino acids. With V trimmed by 6 bases and J by 5 bases, 14 bases remained unmatched. CDR3: CASSPGGADSYYGYTF. Here the CDR3 DNA reads TGTGCCAGCAGCCCAGGGGGCGCGGATTCTTATTATGGCTACACCTTC.

The chain has TRBV2 and TRBJ2-1, with D perhaps TRBD2 (6 bases). The CDR3 consists of 13 residues. Germline V CDR1 and CDR2: SNHLY, FYNNEI. The germline V and J ends were trimmed by 6 bases and 9 bases, with 15 bases remaining between them. The CDR3 DNA follows: TGTGCCAGCAGAGCCGGGGAGACTAGTGAGCAGTTCTTC. Its translation: CASRAGETSEQFF.

The rearrangement uses TRBV29-1 and TRBJ1-5; D possibly corresponds to TRBD1 (5 bases). The CDR3 has 13 amino acids. Trimming took 4 bases from V and 6 from J, leaving 13 bases between them. Germline V gene lookup returns CDR1 SQVTM and CDR2 ANQGSEA. The CDR3 nucleotides are TGCAGCGTTGGATCGGGGGACGGTCAGCCCCAGCATTTT. Its translation: CSVGSGDGQPQHF. The whole variable domain, remainder taken from reference TRBV29-1 and TRBJ1-5, is SAVISQKPSRDICQRGTSLTIQCQVDSQVTMMFWYRQQPGQSLTLIATANQGSEATYESGFVIDKFPISRPNLTFSTLTVSNMSPEDSSIYLCSVGSGDGQPQHFGDGTRLSIL.

The chain joins TRBV7-2 to TRBJ1-5; D is unclear. CDR1 and CDR2 (germline): SGHTA, FQGNSA. CDR3 length equals 13 residues. Trimming shortened V by 5 bases and J by 9 bases, and 14 bases separated the two germline ends. CDR3 region: CASSMEISRPQHF. The CDR3 DNA reads as TGTGCCAGCAGCATGGAGATTTCTAGGCCCCAGCATTTT.

The chain has TRBV6-2 or TRBV6-3 and TRBJ2-3, with D hard to call. In germline, CDR1 is MNHEY, CDR2 SVGEGT. V was trimmed by 6 bases and J by 0 bases, leaving 13 bases between them. This CDR3 has 15 amino acids. Here the CDR3 DNA reads TGTGCCAGCAGCCTTAAACTCTCTAGCACAGATACGCAGTATTTT. Translated: CASSLKLSSTDTQYF.

V is TRBV11-3 and J is TRBJ1-2, with a tentative D call TRBD1 (6 bases). This CDR3 has 13 residues. V was pared by 3 bases and J by 8 bases, with 13 bases between. The germline gives CDR1 SGHNT, CDR2 YENEEA. CDR3 coding DNA: TGTGCCAGCAGCTTCGCGGGGGGGGCCGGCTACACCTTC. Amino acid sequence: CASSFAGGAGYTF.

The chain recombines TRBV10-3 with TRBJ2-3; tentative D call: TRBD2 (6 bases). CDR1 ENHRY and CDR2 SYGVKD come from the germline V gene. V shed 3 bases and J shed 4 bases, with 11 bases lying between them. The CDR3 contains 14 residues. CDR3 DNA: TGTGCCATCAGTGAAGGAGGGTACGCAGATACGCAGTATTTT. It specifies CAISEGGYADTQYF.

This rearrangement joins TRBV7-9 to TRBJ2-2; TRBD1 agrees at 11 bases. The CDR3 is 18 amino acids. V was clipped by 5 bases and J by 1 base; unmatched bases: 9. From germline, CDR1 is SEHNR and CDR2 FQNEAQ (reference sequence). CDR3 region: CASSPRTGGVLNTGELFF. In DNA form, the CDR3 reads TGTGCCAGCAGCCCTAGGACAGGGGGCGTCTTGAACACCGGGGAGCTGTTTTTT.

This chain joins TRBV4-1 and TRBJ2-1, with TRBD2 matching 11 bases. This CDR3 has 18 amino acids. Germline V gene lookup returns CDR1 MGHRA and CDR2 YSYEKL. J lost 6 bases, V lost 1 base, and 11 bases had no gene match. This chain's CDR3 is CASSQADMGLAALNEQFF. CDR3 bases: TGCGCCAGCAGCCAAGCGGATATGGGACTAGCGGCCCTCAATGAGCAGTTCTTC.

The rearrangement uses TRBV5-4 and TRBJ2-5; D uncertain. This CDR3 spans 14 amino acids. The V gene's germline CDR1 is SGHNT and CDR2 YYREEE (reference sequence). The germline V and J ends were trimmed by 0 bases and 2 bases, with 8 bases remaining between them. The CDR3 region has the DNA TGTGCCAGCAGCTTGGGGCAGGTTCAAGAGACCCAGTACTTC. The encoded protein is CASSLGQVQETQYF.

The rearrangement joins TRBV30 to TRBJ1-5, with 7 bases matching TRBD1. Germline loops: CDR1 GTSNPN, CDR2 SVGIG (reference sequence). The CDR3 runs to 16 residues. Losses at the gene ends were 0 bases for V and 2 bases for J; bases not matched to a gene: 7. The CDR3, as DNA: TGTGCCTGGAGTGTACTTGCAGGGACAGGCAATCAGCCCCAGCATTTT. Protein sequence: CAWSVLAGTGNQPQHF.